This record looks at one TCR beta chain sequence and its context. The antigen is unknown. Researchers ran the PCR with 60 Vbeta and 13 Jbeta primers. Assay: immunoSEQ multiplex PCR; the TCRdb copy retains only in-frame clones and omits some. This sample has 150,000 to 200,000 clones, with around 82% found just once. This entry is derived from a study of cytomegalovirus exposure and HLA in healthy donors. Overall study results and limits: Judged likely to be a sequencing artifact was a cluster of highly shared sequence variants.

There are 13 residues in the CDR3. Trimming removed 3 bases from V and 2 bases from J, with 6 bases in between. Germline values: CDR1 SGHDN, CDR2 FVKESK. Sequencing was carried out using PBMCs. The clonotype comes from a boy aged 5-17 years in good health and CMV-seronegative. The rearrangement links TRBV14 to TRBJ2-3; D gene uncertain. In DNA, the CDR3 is TGTGCCAGCAGCCAGTTAAACACAGATACGCAGTATTTT. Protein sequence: CASSQLNTDTQYF.